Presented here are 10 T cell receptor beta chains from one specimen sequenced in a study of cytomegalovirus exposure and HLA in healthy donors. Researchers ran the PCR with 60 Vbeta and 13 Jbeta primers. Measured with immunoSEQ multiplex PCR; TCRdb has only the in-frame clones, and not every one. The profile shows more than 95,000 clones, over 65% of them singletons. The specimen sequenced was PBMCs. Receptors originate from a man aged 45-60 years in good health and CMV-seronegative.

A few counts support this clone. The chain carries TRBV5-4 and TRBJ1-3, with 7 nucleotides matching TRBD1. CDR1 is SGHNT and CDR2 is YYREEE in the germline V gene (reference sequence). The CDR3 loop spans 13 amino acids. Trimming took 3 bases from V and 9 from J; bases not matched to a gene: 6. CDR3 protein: CASSSGQEGTIYF. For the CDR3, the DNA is TGTGCCAGCAGCTCAGGACAGGAAGGCACCATATATTTT.

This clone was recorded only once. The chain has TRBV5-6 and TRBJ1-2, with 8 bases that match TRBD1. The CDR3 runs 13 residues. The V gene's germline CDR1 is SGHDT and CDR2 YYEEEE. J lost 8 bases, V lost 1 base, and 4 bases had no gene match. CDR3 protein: CASSLFDRGGYTF. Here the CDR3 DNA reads TGTGCCAGCAGCTTGTTCGACAGGGGCGGCTACACCTTC.

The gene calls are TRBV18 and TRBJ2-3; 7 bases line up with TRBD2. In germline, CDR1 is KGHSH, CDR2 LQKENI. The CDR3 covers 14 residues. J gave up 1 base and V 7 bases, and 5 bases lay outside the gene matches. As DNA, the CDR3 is TGTGCCAGCTTTCCTAGCGGAGGCACAGATACGCAGTATTTT. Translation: CASFPSGGTDTQYF.

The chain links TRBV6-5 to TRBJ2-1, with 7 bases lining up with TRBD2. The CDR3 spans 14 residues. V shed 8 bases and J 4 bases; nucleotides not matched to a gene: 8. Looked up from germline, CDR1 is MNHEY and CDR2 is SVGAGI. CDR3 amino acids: CASVGRGLYNEQFF. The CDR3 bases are TGTGCCAGCGTAGGTAGGGGACTATACAATGAGCAGTTCTTC.

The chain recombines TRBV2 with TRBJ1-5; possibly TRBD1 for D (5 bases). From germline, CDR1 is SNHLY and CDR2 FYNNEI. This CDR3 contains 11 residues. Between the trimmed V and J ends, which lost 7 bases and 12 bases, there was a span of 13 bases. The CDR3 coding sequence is TGTGCCAGCACGAATGGGGGGGTCCAGCATTTT. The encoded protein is CASTNGGVQHF. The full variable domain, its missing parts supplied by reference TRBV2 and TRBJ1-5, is EPEVTQTPSHQVTQMGQEVILRCVPISNHLYFYWYRQILGQKVEFLVSFYNNEISEKSEIFDDQFSVERPDGSNFTLKIRSTKLEDSAMYFCASTNGGVQHFGDGTRLSIL.

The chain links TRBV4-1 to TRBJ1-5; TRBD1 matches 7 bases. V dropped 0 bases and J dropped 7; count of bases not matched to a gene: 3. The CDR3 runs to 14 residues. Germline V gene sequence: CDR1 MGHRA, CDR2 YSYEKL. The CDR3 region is CASSQDGTVQPQHF. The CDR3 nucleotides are TGCGCCAGCAGCCAAGATGGGACAGTCCAGCCCCAGCATTTT.

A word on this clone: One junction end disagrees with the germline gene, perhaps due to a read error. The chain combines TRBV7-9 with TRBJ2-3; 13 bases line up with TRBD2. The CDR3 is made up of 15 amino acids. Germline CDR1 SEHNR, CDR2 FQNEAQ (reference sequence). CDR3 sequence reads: CSSSPGLAGADTQYF. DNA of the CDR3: TGTTCCAGCAGCCCCGGACTAGCGGGGGCAGATACGCAGTATTTT.

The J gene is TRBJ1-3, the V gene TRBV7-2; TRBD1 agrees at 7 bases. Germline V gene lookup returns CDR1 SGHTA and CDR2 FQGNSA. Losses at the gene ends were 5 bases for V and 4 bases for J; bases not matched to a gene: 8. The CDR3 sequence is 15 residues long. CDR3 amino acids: CASSLTGTVGNTIYF. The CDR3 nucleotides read TGTGCCAGCAGCCTAACTGGGACAGTAGGAAACACCATATATTTT.

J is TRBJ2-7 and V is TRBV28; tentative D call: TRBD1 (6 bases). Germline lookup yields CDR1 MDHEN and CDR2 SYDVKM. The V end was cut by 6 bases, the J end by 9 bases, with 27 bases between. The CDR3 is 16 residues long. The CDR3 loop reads CASSLRGTPALGRQYV. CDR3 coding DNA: TGTGCCAGCAGCCTAAGGGGGACACCGGCTCTGGGGCGGCAGTACGTC.

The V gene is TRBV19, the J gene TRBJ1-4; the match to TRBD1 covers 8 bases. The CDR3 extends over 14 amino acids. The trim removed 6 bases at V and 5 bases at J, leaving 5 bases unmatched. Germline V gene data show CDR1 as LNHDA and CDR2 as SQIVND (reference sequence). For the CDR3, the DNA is TGTGCCAGTAGCGGGACAGGATGGAATGAAAAACTGTTTTTT. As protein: CASSGTGWNEKLFF.